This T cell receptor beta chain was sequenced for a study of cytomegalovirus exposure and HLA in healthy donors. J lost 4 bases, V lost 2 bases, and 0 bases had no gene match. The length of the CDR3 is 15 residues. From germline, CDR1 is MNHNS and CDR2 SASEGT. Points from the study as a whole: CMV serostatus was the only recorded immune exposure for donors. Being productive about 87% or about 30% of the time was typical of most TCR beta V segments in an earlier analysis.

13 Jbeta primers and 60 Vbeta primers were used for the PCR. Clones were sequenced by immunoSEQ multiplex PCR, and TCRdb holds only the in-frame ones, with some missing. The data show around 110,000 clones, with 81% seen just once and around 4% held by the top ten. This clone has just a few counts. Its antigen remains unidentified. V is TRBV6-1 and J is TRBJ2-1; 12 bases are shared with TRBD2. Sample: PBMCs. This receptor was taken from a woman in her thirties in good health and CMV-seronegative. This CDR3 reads CASSELAGGYNEQFF. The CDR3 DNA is TGTGCCAGCAGTGAACTAGCGGGAGGGTACAATGAGCAGTTCTTC.